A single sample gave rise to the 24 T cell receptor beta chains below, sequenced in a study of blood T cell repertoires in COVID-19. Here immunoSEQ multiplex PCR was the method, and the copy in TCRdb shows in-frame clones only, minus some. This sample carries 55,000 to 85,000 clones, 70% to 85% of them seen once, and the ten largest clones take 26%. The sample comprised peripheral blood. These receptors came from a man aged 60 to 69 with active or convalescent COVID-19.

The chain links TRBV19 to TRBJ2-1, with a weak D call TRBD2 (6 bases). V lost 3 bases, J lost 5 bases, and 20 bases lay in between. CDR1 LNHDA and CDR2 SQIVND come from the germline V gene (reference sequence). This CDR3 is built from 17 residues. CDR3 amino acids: CASSIRPGGEHDNEQFF. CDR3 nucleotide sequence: TGTGCCAGTAGTATCCGCCCAGGCGGGGAGCATGACAATGAGCAGTTCTTC.

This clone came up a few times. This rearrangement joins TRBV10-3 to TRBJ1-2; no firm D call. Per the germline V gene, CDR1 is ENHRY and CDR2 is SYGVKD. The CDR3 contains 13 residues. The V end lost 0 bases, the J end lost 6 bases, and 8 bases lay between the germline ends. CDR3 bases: TGTGCCATCAGTGAGTCCGGGGTGGATGGCTACACCTTC. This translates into CAISESGVDGYTF.

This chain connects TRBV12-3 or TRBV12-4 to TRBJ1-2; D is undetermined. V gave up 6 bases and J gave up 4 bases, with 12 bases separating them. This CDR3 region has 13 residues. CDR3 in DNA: TGTGCCAGCAGGGAGGGTTGGGGCTATGGCTACACCTTC. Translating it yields CASREGWGYGYTF.

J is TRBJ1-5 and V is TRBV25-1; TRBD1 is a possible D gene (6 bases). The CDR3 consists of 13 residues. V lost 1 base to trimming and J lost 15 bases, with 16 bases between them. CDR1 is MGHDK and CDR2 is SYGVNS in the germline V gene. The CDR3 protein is CASSESYTGTMHF. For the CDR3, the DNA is TGTGCCAGCAGTGAATCATATACCGGGACAATGCATTTT.

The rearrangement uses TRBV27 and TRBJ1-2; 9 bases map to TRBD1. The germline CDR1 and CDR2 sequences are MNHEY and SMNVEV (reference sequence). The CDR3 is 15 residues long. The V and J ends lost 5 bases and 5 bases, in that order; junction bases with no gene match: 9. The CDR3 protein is CASSTSGTGRYGYTF. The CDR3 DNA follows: TGTGCCAGCAGTACCTCCGGGACAGGGAGGTATGGCTACACCTTC.

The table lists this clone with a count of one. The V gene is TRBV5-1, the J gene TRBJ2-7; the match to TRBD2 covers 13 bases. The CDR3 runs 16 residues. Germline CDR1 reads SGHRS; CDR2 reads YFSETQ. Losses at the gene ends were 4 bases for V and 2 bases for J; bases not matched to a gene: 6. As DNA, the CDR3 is TGCGCCAGCAGCCCCGGGACTAGCGGGGAGACCTACGAGCAGTACTTC. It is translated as CASSPGTSGETYEQYF.

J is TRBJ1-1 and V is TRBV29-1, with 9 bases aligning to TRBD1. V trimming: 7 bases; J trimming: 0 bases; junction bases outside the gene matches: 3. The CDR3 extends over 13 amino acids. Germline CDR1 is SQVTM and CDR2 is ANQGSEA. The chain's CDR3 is CSAGTGMNTEAFF. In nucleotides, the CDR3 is TGCAGCGCCGGGACAGGGATGAACACTGAAGCTTTCTTT.

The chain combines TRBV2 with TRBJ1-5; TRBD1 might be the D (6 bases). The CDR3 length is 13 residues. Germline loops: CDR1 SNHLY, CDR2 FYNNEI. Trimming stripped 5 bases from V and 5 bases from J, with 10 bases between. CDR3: CASSWTDYQPQHF. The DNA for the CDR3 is TGTGCCAGCAGTTGGACAGACTATCAGCCCCAGCATTTT.

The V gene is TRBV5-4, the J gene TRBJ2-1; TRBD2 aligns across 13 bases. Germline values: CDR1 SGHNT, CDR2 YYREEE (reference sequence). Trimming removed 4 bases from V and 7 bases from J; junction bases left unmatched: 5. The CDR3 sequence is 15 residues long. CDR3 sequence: CASSPPGLAGNEQFF. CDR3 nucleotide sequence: TGTGCCAGCAGCCCGCCGGGACTAGCGGGGAATGAGCAGTTCTTC.

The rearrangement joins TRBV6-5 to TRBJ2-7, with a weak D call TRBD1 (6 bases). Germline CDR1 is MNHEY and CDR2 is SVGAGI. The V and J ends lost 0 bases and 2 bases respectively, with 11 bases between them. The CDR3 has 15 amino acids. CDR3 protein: CASSYSWAGAYEQYF. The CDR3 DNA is TGTGCCAGCAGTTACTCGTGGGCAGGGGCCTACGAGCAGTACTTC.

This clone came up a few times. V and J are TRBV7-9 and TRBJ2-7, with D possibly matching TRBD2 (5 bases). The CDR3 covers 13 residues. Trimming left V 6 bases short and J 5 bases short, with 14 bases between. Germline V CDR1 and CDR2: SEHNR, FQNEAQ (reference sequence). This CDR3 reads CASRTGPRDEQYF. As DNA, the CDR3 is TGTGCCAGCAGGACGGGTCCGAGGGACGAGCAGTACTTC.

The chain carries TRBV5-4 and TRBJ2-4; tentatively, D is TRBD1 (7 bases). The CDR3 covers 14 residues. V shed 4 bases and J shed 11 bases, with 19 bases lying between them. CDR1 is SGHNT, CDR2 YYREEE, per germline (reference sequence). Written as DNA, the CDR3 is TGTGCCAGCAGCGCTCAGGGGGGCGATAGGTTTCAGTACTTC. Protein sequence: CASSAQGGDRFQYF.

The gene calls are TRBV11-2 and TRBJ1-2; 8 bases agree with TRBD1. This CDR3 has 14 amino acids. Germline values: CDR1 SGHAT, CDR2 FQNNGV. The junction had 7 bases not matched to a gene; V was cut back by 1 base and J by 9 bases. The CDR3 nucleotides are TGTGCCAGCAGCTTAGTGGGGGACAGGACAAGCTACACCTTC. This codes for CASSLVGDRTSYTF.

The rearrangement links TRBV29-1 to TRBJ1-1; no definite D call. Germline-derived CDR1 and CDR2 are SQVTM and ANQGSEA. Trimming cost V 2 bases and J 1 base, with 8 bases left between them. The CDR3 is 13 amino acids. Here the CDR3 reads CSVELGRNTEAFF. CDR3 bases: TGCAGCGTTGAATTGGGCCGGAACACTGAAGCTTTCTTT.

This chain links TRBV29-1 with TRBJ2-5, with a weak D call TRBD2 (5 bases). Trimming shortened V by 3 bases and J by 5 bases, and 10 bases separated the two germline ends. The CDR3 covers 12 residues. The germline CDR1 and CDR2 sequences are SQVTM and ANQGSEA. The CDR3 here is CSVDSRGETQYF. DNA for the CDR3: TGCAGCGTTGACAGTCGAGGGGAGACCCAGTACTTC.

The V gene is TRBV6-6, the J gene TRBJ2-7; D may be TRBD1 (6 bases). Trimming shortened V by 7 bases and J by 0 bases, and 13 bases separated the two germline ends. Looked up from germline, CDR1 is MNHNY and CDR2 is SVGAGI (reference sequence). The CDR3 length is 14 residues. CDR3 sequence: CASTTGTSSYEQYF. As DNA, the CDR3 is TGTGCCAGCACCACCGGGACATCCTCCTACGAGCAGTACTTC.

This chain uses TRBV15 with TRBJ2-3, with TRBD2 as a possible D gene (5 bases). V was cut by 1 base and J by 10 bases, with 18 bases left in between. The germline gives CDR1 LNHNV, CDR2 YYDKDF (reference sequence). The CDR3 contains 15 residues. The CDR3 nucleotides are TGTGCCACCAGCAGAGTAGTTGGAGCGGAAGGACCGCAGTATTTT. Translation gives CATSRVVGAEGPQYF.

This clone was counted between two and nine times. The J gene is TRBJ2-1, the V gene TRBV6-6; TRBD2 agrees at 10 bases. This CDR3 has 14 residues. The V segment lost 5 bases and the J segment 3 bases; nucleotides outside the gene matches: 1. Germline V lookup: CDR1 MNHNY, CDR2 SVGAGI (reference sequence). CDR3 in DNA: TGTGCCAGCAGTGTAGCGGGGGGCTACAATGAGCAGTTCTTC. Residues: CASSVAGGYNEQFF.

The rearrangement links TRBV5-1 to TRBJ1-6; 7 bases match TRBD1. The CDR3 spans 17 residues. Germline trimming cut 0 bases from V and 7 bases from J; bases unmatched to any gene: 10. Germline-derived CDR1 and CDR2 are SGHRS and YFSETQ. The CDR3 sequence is CASSLARGPGENSPLHF. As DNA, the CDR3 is TGCGCCAGCAGCTTGGCGAGGGGGCCAGGGGAAAATTCACCCCTCCACTTT.

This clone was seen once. This chain's CDR3 is CASSLAWGALGQQYF. DNA of the CDR3: TGTGCCAGCAGCTTAGCCTGGGGCGCCCTCGGGCAGCAGTACTTC. The chain combines TRBV7-2 with TRBJ2-7, with D tentatively TRBD1 (5 bases). This CDR3 contains 15 residues. Trimming removed 0 bases at V and 8 bases at J, with 17 bases between. Looked up from germline, CDR1 is SGHTA and CDR2 is FQGNSA.

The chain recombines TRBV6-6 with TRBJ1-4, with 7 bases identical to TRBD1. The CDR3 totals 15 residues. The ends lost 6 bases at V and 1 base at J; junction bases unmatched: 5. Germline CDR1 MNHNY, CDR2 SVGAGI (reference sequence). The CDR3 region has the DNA TGTGCCAGCAGCCCCCGACAGGGAACTAATGAAAAACTGTTTTTT. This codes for CASSPRQGTNEKLFF.

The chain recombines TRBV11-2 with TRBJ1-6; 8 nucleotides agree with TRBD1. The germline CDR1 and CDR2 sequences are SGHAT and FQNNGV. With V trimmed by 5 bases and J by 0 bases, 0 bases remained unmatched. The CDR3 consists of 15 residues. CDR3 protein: CASSGQGSYNSPLHF. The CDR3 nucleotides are TGTGCCAGCAGCGGACAGGGCTCCTATAATTCACCCCTCCACTTT.

CDR3 in amino acids: CASSPRDWGDEKLFF. CDR3 coding DNA: TGTGCCAGCAGCCCCCGCGACTGGGGGGATGAAAAACTGTTTTTT. J is TRBJ1-4 and V is TRBV9; D might be TRBD1 (5 bases). V lost 4 bases, J lost 6 bases, and 16 bases lay in between. Looked up from germline, CDR1 is SGDLS and CDR2 is YYNGEE. CDR3 length: 15 amino acids.

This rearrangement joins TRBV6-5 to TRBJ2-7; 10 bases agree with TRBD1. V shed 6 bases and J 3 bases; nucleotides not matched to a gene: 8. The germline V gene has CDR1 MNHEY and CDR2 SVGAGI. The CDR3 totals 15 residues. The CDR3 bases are TGTGCCAGCAGCTCCGAGGACAGGGGGAACTACGAGCAGTACTTC. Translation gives CASSSEDRGNYEQYF.